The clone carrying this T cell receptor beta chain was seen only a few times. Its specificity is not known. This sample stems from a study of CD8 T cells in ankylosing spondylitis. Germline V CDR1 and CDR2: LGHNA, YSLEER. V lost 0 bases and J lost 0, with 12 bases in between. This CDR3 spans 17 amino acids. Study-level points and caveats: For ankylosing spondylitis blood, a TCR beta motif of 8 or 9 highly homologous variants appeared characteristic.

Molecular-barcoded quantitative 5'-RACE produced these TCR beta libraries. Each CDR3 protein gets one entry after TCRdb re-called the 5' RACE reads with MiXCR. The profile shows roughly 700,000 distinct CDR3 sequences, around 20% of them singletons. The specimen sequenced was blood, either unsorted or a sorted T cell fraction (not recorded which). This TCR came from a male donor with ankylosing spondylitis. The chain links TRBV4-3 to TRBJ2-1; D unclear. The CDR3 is CASSQDLDGRSYNEQFF. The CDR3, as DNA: TGCGCCAGCAGCCAAGATCTTGACGGCCGCTCCTACAATGAGCAGTTCTTC.